Listed below are T cell receptor beta chains from one sample, sequenced in a study of vaccination and CD4 T cells after COVID-19. TCRdb redid the calling of the PCR reads with MiXCR, one entry per CDR3 protein. The sample has 4,000 to 4,500 distinct CDR3 sequences; around 21% are singletons. These TCRs' antigens remain unknown. Sequences were obtained from CD4+ T cells from blood, cultured in vitro. The receptors were sampled from a human donor who had recovered from COVID-19. The CDR3 runs from the conserved cysteine through the conserved F or W. The size field is filled for only some rows; it gives once, few, many or a size class.

V,size,CDR3
TRBV20-1,few,CSASGPGRGTEAFF
TRBV30,few,CAWSVGHNLANYGYTF
TRBV20-1,-,CSAGPGAVSYNEQFF
TRBV20-1,medium-sized,CSASPFGGEETQYF
TRBV7-2,once,CASSLRVGSETQYF
TRBV12-3/TRBV12-4,-,CASSTGNPYNEQFF
TRBV5-1,few,CASSLDGSDQPQHF
TRBV4-1,few,CASTPSRGANEKLFF
TRBV7-9,-,CASSLSGSDTWNTEAFF
TRBV5-1,few,CASSLRLGGEETQYF
TRBV2,few,CATQGRAYNEQFF
TRBV30,-,CAWSVGQGAGEQYF
TRBV10-3,-,CAIGTEDKTNTEAFF
TRBV5-6,few,CASSLVRGISNSPLHF
TRBV20-1,-,CSASSSENTEAFF
TRBV27,-,CASSLGADTEAFF
TRBV18,-,CASSQGQTYGYTF
TRBV6-2/TRBV6-3,medium-sized,CASSLTGGKGYTF
TRBV6-1,few,CASKRDRGRSDTEAFF
TRBV7-3,medium-sized,CASSLSGDSSYNEQFF
TRBV7-8,few,CASSPTGAGIGDTQYF
TRBV30,-,CAWSQGQVNSPLHF
TRBV6-5,few,CASSYRDGRETQYF
TRBV10-3,-,CAISRQGRSETQYF
TRBV2,-,CASRTTSGAETQYF
TRBV11-3,few,CASSFSGGNTDTQYF
TRBV11-1,-,CASSSGLAGGREQFF
TRBV4-2,-,CASSPLGSGGSSTDTQYF
TRBV11-1,few,CASSWDRLNTEAFF